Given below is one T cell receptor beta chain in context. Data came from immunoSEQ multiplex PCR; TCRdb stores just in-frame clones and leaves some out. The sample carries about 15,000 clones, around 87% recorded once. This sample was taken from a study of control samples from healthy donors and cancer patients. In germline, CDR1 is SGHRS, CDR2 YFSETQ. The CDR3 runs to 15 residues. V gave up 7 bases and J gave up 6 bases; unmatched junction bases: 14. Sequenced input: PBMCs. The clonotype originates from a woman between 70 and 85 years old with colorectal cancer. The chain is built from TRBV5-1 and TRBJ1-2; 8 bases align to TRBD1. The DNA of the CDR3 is TGCGCCAGCCGTGGGGGGACAGGTTTCGCGGATGGCTACACCTTC. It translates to CASRGGTGFADGYTF.